These 4 T cell receptor beta chains came from one sample sequenced in a study of shared clonotypes between healthy human individuals (dated by TCRdb to 2018 to 2020). The method was the immunoSEQ multiplex PCR assay. Here the immuneACCESS table is served through TCRdb, limited to in-frame sequences with V and J called. Missing clones are a known gap in these copies; in checked studies unresolved V genes cover under half, and the rest lacks a known reason. In all, the sample holds nearly 750,000 clones, and 72% of those were seen once. Under 2% of the sample belongs to the ten largest clones. What was sequenced was memory CD4+ T cells sorted from blood. The intended sense of this specimen's cell subset or site label: CD45RA-negative fraction. The receptors were gathered from a young woman in good health.

The V and J genes are TRBV11-1 and TRBJ2-7, with a weak D call TRBD2 (6 bases). The CDR3 is 16 amino acids. Germline CDR1 reads SGHAT; CDR2 reads FQDESV (reference sequence). Between the trimmed V and J ends, which lost 5 bases and 0 bases, there was a span of 17 bases. CDR3 sequence reads: CASSGGTFLSSYEQYF. The CDR3 DNA sequence: TGTGCCAGCAGCGGAGGGACGTTCCTGAGCTCCTACGAGCAGTACTTC.

In its sample, this clone was seen once. The chain joins TRBV28 to TRBJ2-7; D gene ambiguous. This CDR3 comprises 13 residues. V was shortened by 7 bases and J by 3 bases, with 13 bases between the two germline ends. Germline CDR1 is MDHEN and CDR2 is SYDVKM. The CDR3 protein is CASNSKRFYEQYF. In nucleotides, the CDR3 is TGTGCCAGCAATAGCAAACGGTTCTACGAGCAGTACTTC.

This chain uses TRBV7-6 with TRBJ2-5, with 12 bases fitting TRBD2. CDR1 and CDR2 from the germline V gene are SGHVS and FNYEAQ. The CDR3 is 17 residues long. J was trimmed by 4 bases and V by 5 bases; bases with no gene match: 11. As DNA, the CDR3 is TGTGCCAGCAGCCCACAGACTAGCGGGAGTGGAGGAGAGACCCAGTACTTC. Translating it yields CASSPQTSGSGGETQYF.

The J gene is TRBJ1-1, the V gene TRBV30; 7 bases map to TRBD1. V was pared by 5 bases and J by 5 bases, with 8 bases of the junction left unmatched. CDR1 GTSNPN and CDR2 SVGIG come from the germline V gene (reference sequence). The CDR3 is 13 amino acids. CDR3 DNA: TGTGCCTGGGACAGGGATTGGGAAACTGAAGCTTTCTTT. Translated, it gives CAWDRDWETEAFF.